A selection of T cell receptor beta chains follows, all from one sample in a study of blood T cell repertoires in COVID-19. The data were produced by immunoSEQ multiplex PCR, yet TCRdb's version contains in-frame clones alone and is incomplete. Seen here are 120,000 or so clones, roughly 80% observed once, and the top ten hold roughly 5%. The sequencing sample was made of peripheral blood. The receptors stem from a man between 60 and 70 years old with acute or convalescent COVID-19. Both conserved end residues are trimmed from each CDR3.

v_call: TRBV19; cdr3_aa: ASSIRVAGANVLT
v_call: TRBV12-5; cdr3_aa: ASGLSLTEVYGYT
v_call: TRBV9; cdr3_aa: ASSATGGRGYGYT
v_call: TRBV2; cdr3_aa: ASREWTGDNYGYT
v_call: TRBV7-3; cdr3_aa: ASSSGGRGTGELF
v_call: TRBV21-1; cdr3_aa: ASNESPGGTEANYGYT
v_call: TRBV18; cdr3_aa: ASESLPKSKQF
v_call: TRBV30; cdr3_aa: AWSPQGANYGYT
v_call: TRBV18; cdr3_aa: ASSPGSDILLGGYT
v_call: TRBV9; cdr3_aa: ASSARTVRGNEQF
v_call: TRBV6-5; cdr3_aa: ASSLGGSGYT
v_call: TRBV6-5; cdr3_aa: ASSARGISEQF
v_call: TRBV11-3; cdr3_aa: ASSPDSASSYEQY
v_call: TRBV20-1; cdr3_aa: SASLLADGLERGEQY
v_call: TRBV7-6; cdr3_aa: ASSLESGGYGNEQF
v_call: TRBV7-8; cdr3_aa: ASSTSARYEQY
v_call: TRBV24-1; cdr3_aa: ATSDLDGVGYT
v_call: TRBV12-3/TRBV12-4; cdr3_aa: ASSFSGKLF
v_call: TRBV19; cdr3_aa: ASSISRDRYEQY
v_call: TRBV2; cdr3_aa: ASSDGATNEKLF
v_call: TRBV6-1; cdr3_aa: ASSEHQGNSPLH
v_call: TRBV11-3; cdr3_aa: ASSYTGGSTSNYGYT
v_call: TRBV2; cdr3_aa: ASSERQTLNEQF
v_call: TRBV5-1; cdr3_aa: ASSPENSYEQY
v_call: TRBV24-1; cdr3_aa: ATSDRGLANNNEQF
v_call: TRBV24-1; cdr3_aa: ATSDPGNRGDYGYT
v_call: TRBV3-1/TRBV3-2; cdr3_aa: ASSRPLSGGSNEQF
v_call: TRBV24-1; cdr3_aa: ATSDSNEQY
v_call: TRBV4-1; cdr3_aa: ASSLGEATVYEQY
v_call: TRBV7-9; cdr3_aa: ASSRQGAASDYGYT
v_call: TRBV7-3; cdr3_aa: ASSPHKNTEAF
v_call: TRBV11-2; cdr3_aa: ASSLVALSTDTQY
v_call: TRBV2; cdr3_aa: ASRVQVYEQY
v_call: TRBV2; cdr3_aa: ASAGQGAMAGELF
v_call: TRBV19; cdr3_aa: ASSPPTDYNEQF
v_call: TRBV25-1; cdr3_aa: ASSETQTRYGYT
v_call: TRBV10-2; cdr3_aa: ASSEGGGAQF